Sequencing of this T cell receptor (beta chain) was carried out in a study of T cells in Graves' hyperthyroidism and ophthalmopathy. Regarding the study as a whole: Ophthalmopathy was model-predicted a median about 7.1 months pre-onset.

Newly diagnosed patients aged 18 to 65 had hyperthyroidism of under 2 months' duration. RNA transcripts yielded amplified TCR beta CDR3 regions. The study used the HTBI primer set for a first-round RT-PCR of the TCR CDR3. TCRdb passed the multiplex PCR reads through MiXCR, listing each CDR3 protein once. The table includes roughly 380,000 distinct CDR3 sequences, around 13% detected once. The germline V gene has CDR1 KGHDR and CDR2 SFDVKD. The CDR3 runs 15 residues. V dropped 4 bases and J dropped 1; count of bases not matched to a gene: 5. As for this clonotype: The antigen remains undetermined.

The V and J genes are TRBV24-1 and TRBJ1-2, with TRBD1 matching 7 bases. The TCR sequence derives from a woman aged 55-69 years with Graves' hyperthyroidism. The material sequenced was blood. For the CDR3, the DNA is TGTGCCACCAGTGACTTGACAGGGATTAACTATGGCTACACCTTC. It codes for CATSDLTGINYGYTF.